Below, 28 T cell receptor beta chains from the same sample are listed, as sequenced in a study of cytomegalovirus exposure and HLA in healthy donors. With 60 Vbeta and 13 Jbeta primers, the PCR was carried out. The method was immunoSEQ multiplex PCR; TCRdb's version includes in-frame clones alone and lacks a portion of them. This listing includes about 160,000 clones. Sequencing was done on a sample of PBMCs. These receptors were collected from a woman in her sixties in good health and CMV-seronegative.

The chain combines TRBV19 with TRBJ2-5; D gene unclear. V lost 3 bases and J 3 bases, leaving 8 bases between the germline ends. Germline-derived CDR1 and CDR2 are LNHDA and SQIVND (reference sequence). The CDR3 is made up of 13 amino acids. The CDR3 loop is CASSIDTEETQYF. The CDR3 nucleotides read TGTGCCAGTAGTATTGACACCGAAGAGACCCAGTACTTC.

The chain couples TRBV5-1 to TRBJ2-1; the match to TRBD1 covers 7 bases. CDR3 size: 14 residues. V dropped 3 bases and J dropped 2; count of bases not matched to a gene: 2. Per germline, CDR1 SGHRS and CDR2 YFSETQ. The CDR3 nucleotides read TGCGCCAGCAGCTGGGGGACAGCCTACAATGAGCAGTTCTTC. Translation gives CASSWGTAYNEQFF.

The rearrangement joins TRBV29-1 to TRBJ2-3; TRBD1 matches 9 bases. CDR3 length: 13 residues. The V gene end was trimmed by 8 bases and the J gene end by 4 bases; junction bases not matched to a gene: 7. In germline, CDR1 is SQVTM, CDR2 ANQGSEA. This CDR3 is CSPLDRGPDTQYF. The CDR3 DNA reads TGCAGCCCCCTGGACAGGGGCCCAGATACGCAGTATTTT.

The V gene is TRBV5-4, the J gene TRBJ2-3; TRBD2 matches at 12 bases. In germline, CDR1 is SGHNT, CDR2 YYREEE (reference sequence). This CDR3 has 15 residues. With 4 bases clipped from V and 3 bases from J, the junction kept 3 bases outside the gene matches. CDR3 sequence: CASSATSGGTDTQYF. The CDR3, as DNA: TGTGCCAGCAGCGCGACTAGCGGGGGAACAGATACGCAGTATTTT. The full variable domain, in which reference TRBV5-4 and TRBJ2-3 provide the parts outside the CDR3, is ETGVTQSPTHLIKTRGQQVTLRCSSQSGHNTVSWYQQALGQGPQFIFQYYREEENGRGNFPPRFSGLQFPNYSSELNVNALELDDSALYLCASSATSGGTDTQYFGPGTRLTVL.

The gene calls are TRBV6-1 and TRBJ2-7; D possibly corresponds to TRBD1 (5 bases). The V and J ends lost 2 bases and 8 bases respectively, with 19 bases between them. CDR1 MNHNS and CDR2 SASEGT come from the germline V gene. The CDR3 has 15 residues. The CDR3 coding sequence is TGTGCCAGCAGTGAACTCGGACACGTCATCGTCCAGCAGTACTTC. Translating it yields CASSELGHVIVQQYF.

The CDR3 region is CASSLETHGYTF. CDR3 DNA: TGCGCCAGCAGCTTGGAGACTCATGGCTACACCTTC. The chain couples TRBV5-1 to TRBJ1-2; D gene unclear. V was trimmed by 0 bases and J by 6 bases, leaving 6 bases between them. The CDR3 loop spans 12 amino acids. Germline-derived CDR1 and CDR2 are SGHRS and YFSETQ.

This chain uses TRBV18 with TRBJ2-7; 10 bases match TRBD1. The CDR3 covers 14 residues. Looked up from germline, CDR1 is KGHSH and CDR2 is LQKENI. V was pared by 8 bases and J by 6 bases, with 10 bases of the junction left unmatched. CDR3: CASRLGTGVGEQYF. CDR3 DNA: TGTGCCAGCCGCCTAGGGACAGGGGTCGGCGAGCAGTACTTC.

The CDR3 coding sequence is TGCGCCAGCAGCACCGGGACTAGGAGAGAGACCCAGTACTTC. Protein product: CASSTGTRRETQYF. V and J are TRBV5-1 and TRBJ2-5; 8 bases map to TRBD2. The CDR3 is made up of 14 amino acids. V was clipped by 4 bases and J by 4 bases; unmatched bases: 6. In germline, CDR1 is SGHRS, CDR2 YFSETQ.

The chain combines TRBV9 with TRBJ1-1, with 7 bases aligning to TRBD1. The CDR3 runs 16 residues. Germline-derived CDR1 and CDR2 are SGDLS and YYNGEE. V was clipped by 0 bases and J by 5 bases; unmatched bases: 10. Here the CDR3 reads CASSVAFTGAGTEAFF. CDR3 coding DNA: TGTGCCAGCAGCGTAGCCTTTACAGGGGCTGGTACTGAAGCTTTCTTT.

The V call is TRBV15, the J call TRBJ1-5; 9 positions agree with TRBD1. The CDR3 runs to 14 residues. V lost 5 bases, J lost 5 bases, and 4 bases stayed unmatched. Germline V gene sequence: CDR1 LNHNV, CDR2 YYDKDF (reference sequence). In DNA, the CDR3 is TGTGCCACCAGCCGGGACAGGGTCGATCAGCCCCAGCATTTT. Protein product: CATSRDRVDQPQHF. Combining the CDR3 with reference TRBV15 and TRBJ1-5 gives the whole variable domain DAMVIQNPRYQVTQFGKPVTLSCSQTLNHNVMYWYQQKSSQAPKLLFHYYDKDFNNEADTPDNFQSRRPNTSFCFLDIRSPGLGDTAMYLCATSRDRVDQPQHFGDGTRLSIL.

The gene calls are TRBV30 and TRBJ2-7; 10 bases are a match to TRBD2. Germline CDR1 is GTSNPN and CDR2 is SVGIG (reference sequence). Trimming at V came to 2 bases and at J to 1 base, leaving 5 bases not matched to a gene. CDR3 size: 15 residues. In nucleotides, the CDR3 is TGTGCCTGGAGTTACGGACTAGCGGCATCCTACGAGCAGTACTTC. Protein sequence: CAWSYGLAASYEQYF.

The genes are TRBV6-1 and TRBJ1-4; D is uncertain. The CDR3 loop spans 14 amino acids. Germline V gives CDR1 MNHNS, CDR2 SASEGT. Trimming took off 1 base at V and 6 bases at J, with 9 bases between the two ends. The chain's CDR3 is CASSEGGHHEKLFF. The CDR3 region has the DNA TGTGCCAGCAGTGAAGGTGGGCACCATGAAAAACTGTTTTTT.

The chain links TRBV6-5 to TRBJ1-1; 7 nucleotides align to TRBD1. From germline, CDR1 is MNHEY and CDR2 SVGAGI. The CDR3 has 16 residues. V trimming: 0 bases; J trimming: 4 bases; junction bases outside the gene matches: 8. In DNA, the CDR3 is TGTGCCAGCAGTTACTCGAGCGGAGGGGGCTTCACTGAAGCTTTCTTT. Protein sequence: CASSYSSGGGFTEAFF.

The CDR3 DNA sequence: TGTGCCAGCAGTCGGGGGGTCTTCACTGAAGCTTTCTTT. This sequence encodes CASSRGVFTEAFF. The chain carries TRBV5-6 and TRBJ1-1; D perhaps matches TRBD1 (5 bases). CDR1 is SGHDT and CDR2 is YYEEEE in the germline V gene. V was shortened by 5 bases and J by 4 bases, with 12 bases between the two germline ends. This CDR3 is built from 13 residues. Full variable domain (missing parts from reference TRBV5-6 and TRBJ1-1): DAGVTQSPTHLIKTRGQQVTLRCSPKSGHDTVSWYQQALGQGPQFIFQYYEEEERQRGNFPDRFSGHQFPNYSSELNVNALLLGDSALYLCASSRGVFTEAFFGQGTRLTVV.

The genes are TRBV7-2 and TRBJ2-5; D uncertain. Germline CDR1 SGHTA, CDR2 FQGNSA. Trimming pared 3 bases from V and 5 bases from J, leaving 7 bases between. The CDR3 covers 12 residues. The CDR3 nucleotides are TGTGCCAGCAGCTTTCGAGCGGAGACCCAGTACTTC. It codes for CASSFRAETQYF.

The chain combines TRBV10-3 with TRBJ2-1, with 9 bases fitting TRBD1. The CDR3 is 15 residues long. The junction had 3 bases not matched to a gene; V was cut back by 0 bases and J by 6 bases. Germline V gives CDR1 ENHRY, CDR2 SYGVKD. The CDR3 protein is CAISESRTGVNEQFF. The CDR3 DNA sequence: TGTGCCATCAGTGAGTCAAGGACAGGGGTCAATGAGCAGTTCTTC.

V gene TRBV5-4 combines with J gene TRBJ2-7; 12 bases align to TRBD2. V shed 4 bases and J 4 bases; nucleotides not matched to a gene: 3. The germline gives CDR1 SGHNT, CDR2 YYREEE (reference sequence). This CDR3 is built from 14 residues. The CDR3 sequence is CASSRTSGVYEQYF. The CDR3 DNA reads TGTGCCAGCAGCCGGACTAGCGGGGTTTACGAGCAGTACTTC.

V and J are TRBV10-2 and TRBJ1-5; no definite D call. The V gene lost 6 bases and the J gene lost 5 bases, with 17 bases spanning the gap. Germline V gives CDR1 WSHSY, CDR2 SAAADI. This CDR3 region has 15 residues. CDR3 region: CASRDPGDGYQPQHF. CDR3 sequence (DNA): TGCGCCAGCAGAGATCCGGGAGACGGGTATCAGCCCCAGCATTTT.

This chain joins TRBV5-1 and TRBJ2-7; 8 nucleotides agree with TRBD2. This CDR3 region has 15 residues. V lost 1 base and J lost 2; bases outside the gene matches: 5. Germline V gives CDR1 SGHRS, CDR2 YFSETQ. This CDR3 reads CASSLLTSGTYEQYF. The CDR3 DNA reads TGCGCCAGCAGCTTGCTAACTAGCGGTACCTACGAGCAGTACTTC.

The chain carries TRBV14 and TRBJ2-5, with D unclear. V lost 4 bases to trimming and J lost 2 bases, with 11 bases between them. The V gene's germline CDR1 is SGHDN and CDR2 FVKESK. The CDR3 spans 14 residues. CDR3 nucleotide sequence: TGTGCCAGCAGCCCCTGGCGACAACAAGAGACCCAGTACTTC. Its translation is CASSPWRQQETQYF.

The chain has TRBV5-4 and TRBJ2-7, with D unresolved. The V and J ends lost 0 bases and 1 base respectively, with 14 bases between them. This CDR3 is built from 16 residues. Germline loops: CDR1 SGHNT, CDR2 YYREEE (reference sequence). This CDR3 is CASSLAADSLSYEQYF. In DNA, the CDR3 is TGTGCCAGCAGCTTGGCCGCGGATTCCCTTTCCTACGAGCAGTACTTC.

The J gene is TRBJ1-3, the V gene TRBV2; D is unclear. Deletions cut 4 bases from V and 0 bases from J, with 7 bases between. The CDR3 covers 14 residues. Germline V CDR1 and CDR2: SNHLY, FYNNEI. The CDR3 loop reads CASSALASGNTIYF. As DNA, the CDR3 is TGTGCCAGCAGTGCGCTGGCCTCTGGAAACACCATATATTTT.

V usage is TRBV5-1 and J usage is TRBJ2-3, with D tentatively TRBD1 (6 bases). The V end was cut by 0 bases, the J end by 7 bases, with 15 bases between. This CDR3 spans 15 amino acids. From germline, CDR1 is SGHRS and CDR2 YFSETQ. Written as DNA, the CDR3 is TGCGCCAGCAGCTTGGCAGGGGCCCGTGGAAATACGCAGTATTTT. This gives the protein CASSLAGARGNTQYF.

The chain links TRBV27 to TRBJ1-5; 7 nucleotides match TRBD1. With V trimmed by 8 bases and J by 15 bases, 10 bases remained unmatched. This CDR3 has 11 residues. Germline CDR1 reads MNHEY; CDR2 reads SMNVEV (reference sequence). CDR3 sequence (DNA): TGTGCCAGCGGGAATACGGGACAGAGGCATTTT. Translated: CASGNTGQRHF.

The V gene is TRBV5-6, the J gene TRBJ1-6, with TRBD1 matching 8 bases. After removal of 0 bases from V and 8 bases from J, the junction contained 7 bases not matched to a gene. CDR3 length: 16 residues. Germline CDR1 and CDR2: SGHDT and YYEEEE. The CDR3: CASSLGGAGGDSPLHF. CDR3 bases: TGTGCCAGCAGCTTGGGAGGGGCAGGGGGCGATTCACCCCTCCACTTT.

V and J are TRBV27 and TRBJ2-7, with 9 bases that match TRBD2. The trim removed 3 bases at V and 2 bases at J, leaving 2 bases unmatched. The CDR3 covers 14 residues. CDR1 MNHEY and CDR2 SMNVEV come from the germline V gene (reference sequence). Here the CDR3 DNA reads TGTGCCAGCAGTTTCGGGACTAGCCCCTACGAGCAGTACTTC. Residues: CASSFGTSPYEQYF.

The chain couples TRBV27 to TRBJ2-1; TRBD2 agrees at 9 bases. Germline V lookup: CDR1 MNHEY, CDR2 SMNVEV (reference sequence). There are 15 residues in the CDR3. With V trimmed by 5 bases and J by 0 bases, 2 bases remained unmatched. CDR3 nucleotides: TGTGCCAGCAGTAAACTAGCGGGCTCCTACAATGAGCAGTTCTTC. Its translation is CASSKLAGSYNEQFF.

The chain has TRBV6-4 and TRBJ1-1; D remains unclear. The ends were cut back, 1 base at V and 0 bases at J, with 3 bases in the middle. The V gene's germline CDR1 is MRHNA and CDR2 SNTAGT. The CDR3 is 13 amino acids. The CDR3 sequence is CASSDFLNTEAFF. The CDR3 bases are TGTGCCAGCAGTGACTTCTTGAACACTGAAGCTTTCTTT.